The source of this T cell receptor beta chain is a study of T cells in localized non-small cell lung cancer. Findings and limits, study-wide: Within adjacent lung there appeared a median around 60 of the top 100 tumor clones. Heterogeneity within the tumor remains possible, as just one region underwent sequencing. Measurement of T cell clonality placed uninvolved adjacent lung highest, above the level in tumor.

This clone was counted only a few times. Its antigen is unknown. Germline loops: CDR1 MGHRA, CDR2 YSYEKL. There are 15 residues in the CDR3. With 1 base removed from V and 0 bases from J, the gap between germline ends came to 10 bases. The method was immunoSEQ multiplex PCR; TCRdb's version includes in-frame clones alone and lacks a portion of them. The repertoire has 2,000 to 2,500 clones, roughly a fifth of them found once; the top ten carry about 10%. The source was normal lung tissue next to the tumor, collected before any cancer treatment. The clonotype originates from a male donor older than 55 with stage I squamous cell lung carcinoma. The chain has TRBV4-1 and TRBJ2-7; a weak D match, TRBD2 (6 bases). The CDR3, as DNA: TGCGCCAGCAGCCAAGGGCTAGCGATCTCCTACGAGCAGTACTTC. Translating gives CASSQGLAISYEQYF.